Listed here is a single TCR beta chain. What it binds is unknown. Per sample, a minimum of 6.5 million PBMCs were isolated. The entry originates in a study of blood T cells in healthy people across ages. As for the study in general: Template-switching capture recovered about one barcoded beta molecule per two T cells. The study's findings and limits: Correlation between TCR beta diversity and naive T cell percentage was strong.

Primers used in a second PCR of about 6 to 11 cycles were a sample-barcoded 5' primer and a J-beta primer mix. Using its own MiXCR run on the 5' RACE reads, TCRdb lists one record per CDR3 protein. The sample shows hundreds of thousands of distinct CDR3 sequences, about 61% of them seen only once. Per germline, CDR1 MDHEN and CDR2 SYDVKM. The V segment lost 6 bases and the J segment 5 bases; nucleotides outside the gene matches: 17. The length of the CDR3 is 18 residues. The clonotype was recovered from a middle-aged man in good health. The sample consisted of blood. The chain has TRBV28 and TRBJ2-1; 9 bases are a match to TRBD2. The CDR3 loop is CASRGGELAGRPDNEQFF. DNA for the CDR3: TGTGCCAGCAGAGGGGGTGAGCTAGCGGGGCGCCCGGACAATGAGCAGTTCTTC.